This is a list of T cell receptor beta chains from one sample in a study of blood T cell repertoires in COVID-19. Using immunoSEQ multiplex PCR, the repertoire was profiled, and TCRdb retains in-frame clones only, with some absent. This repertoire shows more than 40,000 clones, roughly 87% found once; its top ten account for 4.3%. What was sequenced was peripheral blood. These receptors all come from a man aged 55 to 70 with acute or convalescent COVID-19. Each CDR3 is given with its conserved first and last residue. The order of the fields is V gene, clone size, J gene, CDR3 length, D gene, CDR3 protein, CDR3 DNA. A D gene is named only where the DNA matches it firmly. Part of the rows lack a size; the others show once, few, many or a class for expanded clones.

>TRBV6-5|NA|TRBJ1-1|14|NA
CASRDTTRWTEAFF
TGTGCCAGCAGGGACACCACCCGTTGGACTGAAGCTTTCTTT
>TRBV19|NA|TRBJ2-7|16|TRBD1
CASSIGGQGGFYEQYF
TGTGCCAGTAGTATAGGTGGACAGGGGGGATTCTACGAGCAGTACTTC
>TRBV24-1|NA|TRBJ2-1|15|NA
CATSDSAGALNEQFF
TGTGCCACCAGTGATTCCGCGGGGGCCCTAAATGAGCAGTTCTTC
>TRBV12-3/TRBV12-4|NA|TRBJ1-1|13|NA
CASSYFRDTEAFF
TGTGCCAGCAGTTACTTCCGGGACACTGAAGCTTTCTTT
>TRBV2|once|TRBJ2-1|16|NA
CASISEERISYNEQFF
TGTGCCAGCATTTCGGAGGAGCGTATCTCCTACAATGAGCAGTTCTTC
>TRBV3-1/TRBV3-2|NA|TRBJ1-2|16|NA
CASSPLETSSYYGYTF
TGTGCCAGCAGCCCCCTGGAGACGTCTTCTTACTATGGCTACACCTTC
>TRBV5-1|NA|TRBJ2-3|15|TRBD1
CASSSGQGRTDTQYF
TGCGCCAGCAGCTCCGGACAGGGGAGGACAGATACGCAGTATTTT
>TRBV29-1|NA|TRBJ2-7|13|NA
CSARGGPFYEQYF
TGCAGCGCCCGAGGCGGGCCCTTCTACGAGCAGTACTTC
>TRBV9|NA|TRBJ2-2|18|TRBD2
CASSVLAGASSPPGELFF
TGTGCCAGCAGCGTACTAGCGGGGGCTTCAAGTCCCCCCGGGGAGCTGTTTTTT
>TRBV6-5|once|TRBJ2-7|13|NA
CATKTAGGNEQYF
TGTGCCACCAAAACGGCAGGGGGGAACGAGCAGTACTTC
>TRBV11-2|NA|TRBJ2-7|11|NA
CASSFSSEQYF
TGTGCCAGCAGCTTCTCTTCCGAGCAGTACTTC
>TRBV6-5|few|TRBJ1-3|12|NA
CASSVRGEDLYF
TGTGCCAGCAGCGTCAGGGGCGAGGATTTATATTTT
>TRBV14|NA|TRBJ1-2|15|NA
CASSQANTANYGYTF
TGTGCCAGCAGCCAAGCCAATACAGCTAACTATGGCTACACCTTC
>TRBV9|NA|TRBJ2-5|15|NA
CASTPTGTQKETQYF
TGTGCCAGCACCCCAACCGGGACACAAAAAGAGACCCAGTACTTC
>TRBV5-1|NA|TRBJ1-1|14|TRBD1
CASSPGDRDTEAFF
TGCGCCAGCAGCCCGGGGGACAGGGACACTGAAGCTTTCTTT
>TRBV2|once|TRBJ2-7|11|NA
CASRLSYEQYF
TGTGCCAGCAGACTAAGTTACGAGCAGTACTTC
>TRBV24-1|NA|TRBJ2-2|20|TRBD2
CATSDPTSGGAAAVTGELFF
TGTGCCACCAGTGACCCGACTAGCGGGGGGGCCGCGGCAGTCACCGGGGAGCTGTTTTTT
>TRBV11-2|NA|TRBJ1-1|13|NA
CASSPYRDTEAFF
TGTGCCAGCAGCCCGTACAGGGACACTGAAGCTTTCTTT
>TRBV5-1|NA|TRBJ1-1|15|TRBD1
CASSIRQGGNTEAFF
TGCGCCAGCAGCATACGACAGGGCGGGAACACTGAAGCTTTCTTT
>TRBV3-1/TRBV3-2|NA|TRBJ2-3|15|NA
CASSPHRGYTDTQYF
TGTGCCAGCAGCCCCCACCGGGGGTACACAGATACGCAGTATTTT
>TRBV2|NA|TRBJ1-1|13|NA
CASSESWNTEAFF
TGTGCCAGCAGCGAGTCATGGAACACTGAAGCTTTCTTT
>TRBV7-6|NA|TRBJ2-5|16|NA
CASSLDAAGGLQTQYF
TGTGCCAGCAGCTTAGACGCGGCAGGGGGGCTGCAGACCCAGTACTTC
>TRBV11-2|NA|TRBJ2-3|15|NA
CASSSSVMRTDTQYF
TGTGCCAGCAGCTCGAGCGTTATGCGCACAGATACGCAGTATTTT
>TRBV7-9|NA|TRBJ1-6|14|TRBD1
CASRDDRGYSPLHF
TGTGCCAGCAGGGATGACAGGGGTTATTCACCCCTCCACTTT
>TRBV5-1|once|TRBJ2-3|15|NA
CASSLFLEGADTQYF
TGCGCCAGCAGCTTGTTTTTAGAGGGGGCAGATACGCAGTATTTT
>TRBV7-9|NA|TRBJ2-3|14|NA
CASSLEGSTDTQYF
TGTGCCAGCAGCTTAGAGGGGAGCACAGATACGCAGTATTTT
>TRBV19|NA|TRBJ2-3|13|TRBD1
CATRDRGPDTQYF
TGTGCCACCCGGGACAGGGGGCCAGATACGCAGTATTTT
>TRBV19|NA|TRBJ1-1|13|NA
CASSTQGISEAFF
TGTGCCAGTAGTACACAGGGTATTTCTGAAGCTTTCTTT
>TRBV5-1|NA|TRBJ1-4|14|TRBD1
CASSIDRVDEKLFF
TGCGCCAGCAGCATCGACAGGGTTGATGAAAAACTGTTTTTT
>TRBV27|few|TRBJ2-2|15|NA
CASSSGTPNTGELFF
TGTGCCAGCAGTTCCGGGACACCGAACACCGGGGAGCTGTTTTTT